Included here is one T cell receptor (beta chain) sequence, with context. Antigen unknown. 60 Vbeta and 13 Jbeta primers were used in PCR. The assay was immunoSEQ multiplex PCR, and TCRdb's table has in-frame clones only and misses some. The table includes 150,000 to 200,000 clones, roughly three quarters detected once. This sample is drawn from a study of cytomegalovirus exposure and HLA in healthy donors. The junction had 6 bases not matched to a gene; V was cut back by 3 bases and J by 4 bases. The CDR3 is made up of 15 amino acids. CDR1 is SGHRS, CDR2 YFSETQ, per germline. Study results and limitations: Cytomegalovirus association was listed for 164 TCR beta chains. In a later analysis, HLA-associated TCR beta chains were more clonally expanded than equally common others. Rarity marked most TCR sequences, yet some public TCRs occurred in many donors. Association with HLA alleles at 0.05 false discovery rate was found for 16,951 TCR beta sequences in a later analysis.

The V and J genes are TRBV5-1 and TRBJ2-2; 7 nucleotides align to TRBD1. The clonotype was recovered from a man in his fifties or sixties in good health and CMV-seronegative. Sequences were obtained from PBMCs. The CDR3 region is CASSSRAGGTGELFF. CDR3 DNA sequence: TGCGCCAGCAGCTCAAGGGCAGGGGGCACCGGGGAGCTGTTTTTT.